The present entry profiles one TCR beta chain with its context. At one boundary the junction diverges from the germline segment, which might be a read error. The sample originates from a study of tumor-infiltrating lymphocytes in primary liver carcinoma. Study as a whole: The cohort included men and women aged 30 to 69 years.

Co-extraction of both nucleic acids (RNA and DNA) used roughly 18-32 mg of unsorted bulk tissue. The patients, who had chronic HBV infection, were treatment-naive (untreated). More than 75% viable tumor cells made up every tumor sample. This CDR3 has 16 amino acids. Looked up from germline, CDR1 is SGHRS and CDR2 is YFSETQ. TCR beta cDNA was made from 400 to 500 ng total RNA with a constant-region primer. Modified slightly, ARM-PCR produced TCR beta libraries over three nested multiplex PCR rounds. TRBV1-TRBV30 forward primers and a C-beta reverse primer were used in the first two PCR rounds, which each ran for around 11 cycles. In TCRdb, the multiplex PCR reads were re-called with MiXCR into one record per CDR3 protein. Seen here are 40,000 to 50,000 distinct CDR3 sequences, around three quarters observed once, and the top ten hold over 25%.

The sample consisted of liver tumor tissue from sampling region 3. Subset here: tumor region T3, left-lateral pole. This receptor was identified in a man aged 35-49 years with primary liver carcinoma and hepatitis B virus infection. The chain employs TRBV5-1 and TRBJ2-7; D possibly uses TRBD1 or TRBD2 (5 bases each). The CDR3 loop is CACSLGPGLGSYEQYF. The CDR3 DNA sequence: TGCGCCTGCAGCTTGGGGCCGGGGCTAGGGTCCTACGAGCAGTACTTC.